Detailed here is one TCR beta chain. This clone appeared once. The target of this receptor is not known. Nothing much larger sits one base from this clone, and base qualities are not available. Each PCR received spiked-in synthetic TCR analog templates so that absolute template abundance could be estimated from read counts. The immunoSEQ assay used bias-controlled V and J gene primers to amplify TCRbeta CDR3 regions from genomic DNA. Rearranged TCRbeta segments were sequenced at approximately 20X coverage. From the authors' description of their analysis: Sequencing errors were corrected by clustering, and CDR3s were annotated against IMGT so that V, D and J genes could be assigned. Only productive TCRbeta rearrangements were used in downstream analyses, excluding out-of-frame or stop-codon sequences. Clonality was calculated as one minus the Shannon entropy normalized by the log of the number of unique productive sequences. Fisher's exact test with Benjamini-Hochberg correction, using a cutoff of adjusted p below 0.01, was how clones that differed between time points or between blood and tumor were identified. TCRdb carries this immuneACCESS record with in-frame sequences only. Its versions omit some clonotypes, under half of them owing to an unresolved V gene in the studies checked, with the rest unexplained. D and trimming come from the DNA, and the V and J calls and clone size come from that table. The sample records approximately 71,000 clones, around 84% of which are singletons. The ten top clones hold roughly 9% of the sample.

According to the germline V gene, CDR1 reads SGHTA and CDR2 reads FQGNSA. V is reduced by 5 bases and J by 12 bases, leaving a spacing of 20 bases between them. The CDR3 runs 14 amino acids, cysteine and phenylalanine included. Only the CDR3 DNA stays, 42 bases, in frame from base 1. The data derive from a study of PD-L1 blockade in urothelial cancer (dated by TCRdb to 2017 to 2019). Concerning the study at large: Every patient began therapy in 2014 and was given atezolizumab 1,200 mg intravenously every 3 weeks. Patients had an ECOG performance status of 0 or 1 and had received between 0 and 3 prior chemotherapy regimens. Eight to ten patients achieved durable clinical benefit and some 21 did not. In the same patients who had TCR sequencing, pretreatment tumors also underwent whole exome sequencing and RNA sequencing. About 90% of the roughly 29 patients were males with bladder-origin urothelial cancer, and 18 of 29 reported a prior smoking history. Progression-free survival longer than 6 months counted as durable clinical benefit, and TCR features were additionally tested against both progression-free and overall survival. Pretreatment tumor samples and matched peripheral blood, collected serially before and after atezolizumab treatment, underwent TCR sequencing. Blood samples yielded a median of about 150,000 T cells and tens of thousands of unique TCRs, with median clonality 0.080. Blood samples were analyzed at two time points: 3 weeks after treatment start (second dose) and 6 weeks after treatment start. Twenty-nine patients had pretreatment blood TCR-seq, roughly 24 had at least one posttreatment blood collection, and roughly 24 had tumor TCR-seq. The study was an exploratory multi-omic analysis of somatic, immune and clinical correlates of response to PD-L1 blockade with atezolizumab in urothelial cancer.

What this sample's time point label stands for: pretreatment peripheral blood. The cohort included some 30 patients with locally advanced or metastatic urothelial carcinoma who were treated at Memorial Sloan Kettering on a trial protocol. Peripheral blood mononuclear cells were collected pretreatment and during treatment, at between 1 and 8 total time points per patient. The Qiagen DNeasy Blood extraction kit was used to purify genomic DNA from total PBMCs and tumor samples. PBMCs were collected pretreatment and during treatment, and were isolated and stored as previously described. Here is what the overall study found, with its caveats: Because of the small sample size (n ≈ 30) and the many exploratory analyses performed, the results are intended to be regarded as hypothesis-generating. A pretreatment peripheral blood TCR clonality below the median was linked to improved progression-free and overall survival. At 3 weeks after the start of treatment, tumor-associated TCR clones in peripheral blood had expanded more in patients with durable benefit (n ≈ 24, p = 0.022).

This TCR came from an older woman with urothelial cancer. Recombination linked TRBV7-2 to TRBJ2-1, and possibly TRBD2, on 6 matching bases. The sample in question was PBMCs, obtained around atezolizumab (anti-PD-L1) treatment. The sequence in DNA is TGTGCCAGCAGCCCCCGGGACTCGGCAGAGAGGCAGTTCTTC. It encodes CASSPRDSAERQFF.